One sample yielded the 22 T cell receptor beta chains listed below, sequenced in a study of cytotoxic CD8 clonotypes in ibrutinib-treated CLL. Clones were sequenced by immunoSEQ multiplex PCR, and TCRdb holds only the in-frame ones, with some missing. This table holds around 16,000 clones, 65% to 70% found once. The sequencing used PBMCs, collected before ibrutinib treatment. These receptors were taken from a human donor with chronic lymphocytic leukemia.

This clone is medium-sized within its sample. This chain links TRBV19 with TRBJ1-5; D uncertain. Trimming took off 7 bases at V and 5 bases at J, with 3 bases between the two ends. This CDR3 is built from 10 residues. CDR1 and CDR2 from the germline V gene are LNHDA and SQIVND (reference sequence). The CDR3 is CASIDQPQHF. For the CDR3, the DNA is TGTGCCAGTATAGATCAGCCCCAGCATTTT.

V usage is TRBV7-9 and J usage is TRBJ1-2; perhaps TRBD1 as D (6 bases). This CDR3 contains 13 residues. Trimming cost V 4 bases and J 5 bases, with 11 bases left between them. The germline V gene has CDR1 SEHNR and CDR2 FQNEAQ (reference sequence). DNA of the CDR3: TGTGCCAGCAGCTCGAGACAGGCGTATGGCTACACCTTC. It specifies CASSSRQAYGYTF. Together with reference TRBV7-9 and TRBJ1-2, the CDR3 gives the full variable domain: DTGVSQNPRHKITKRGQNVTFRCDPISEHNRLYWYRQTLGQGPEFLTYFQNEAQLEKSRLLSDRFSAERPKGSFSTLEIQRTEQGDSAMYLCASSSRQAYGYTFGSGTRLTVV.

V gene TRBV19 combines with J gene TRBJ2-5, with a possible D match to TRBD1 (6 bases). V shed 1 base and J shed 2 bases, with 11 bases lying between them. The CDR3 covers 15 residues. Germline CDR1 reads LNHDA; CDR2 reads SQIVND (reference sequence). CDR3 bases: TGTGCCAGTAGTATAGGGGGGCGGACACAAGAGACCCAGTACTTC. It encodes CASSIGGRTQETQYF. The complete variable domain, with remaining parts taken from reference TRBV19 and TRBJ2-5, reads DGGITQSPKYLFRKEGQNVTLSCEQNLNHDAMYWYRQDPGQGLRLIYYSQIVNDFQKGDIAEGYSVSREKKESFPLTVTSAQKNPTAFYLCASSIGGRTQETQYFGPGTRLLVL.

The rearrangement joins TRBV7-9 to TRBJ2-5, with unresolved D. The V gene's germline CDR1 is SEHNR and CDR2 FQNEAQ (reference sequence). CDR3 length equals 11 residues. Trimming pared 5 bases from V and 4 bases from J, leaving 5 bases between. The CDR3 coding sequence is TGTGCCAGCAGCCGAGGAGAGACCCAGTACTTC. It translates to CASSRGETQYF.

This rearrangement joins TRBV6-5 to TRBJ2-2; D is uncertain. V lost 4 bases and J lost 3, with 9 bases in between. There are 14 residues in the CDR3. Germline V gene data show CDR1 as MNHEY and CDR2 as SVGAGI. CDR3 sequence: CASSLSRDTGELFF. CDR3 sequence (DNA): TGTGCCAGCAGTTTATCACGGGACACCGGGGAGCTGTTTTTT.

The rearrangement links TRBV7-3 to TRBJ2-3; 8 bases align to TRBD1. Germline CDR1 reads SGHTA; CDR2 reads FQGTGA. Unmatched junction bases numbered 6, after V lost 4 bases and J lost 3 bases. The CDR3 runs 15 residues. The CDR3: CASSSTGAWTDTQYF. The CDR3 DNA follows: TGTGCCAGCAGCTCGACAGGGGCGTGGACAGATACGCAGTATTTT.

V usage is TRBV27 and J usage is TRBJ2-5; D perhaps matches TRBD2 (5 bases). Germline V gene lookup returns CDR1 MNHEY and CDR2 SMNVEV (reference sequence). Deletions cut 3 bases from V and 3 bases from J, with 14 bases between. CDR3 length: 15 residues. In DNA, the CDR3 is TGTGCCAGCAGTTTTGCCCTAGCTCCGAAAGAGACCCAGTACTTC. This gives the protein CASSFALAPKETQYF.

This chain joins TRBV4-2 and TRBJ2-3; D gene ambiguous. Germline V CDR1 and CDR2: LGHNA, YNFKEQ. With 4 bases removed from V and 5 bases from J, the gap between germline ends came to 16 bases. The length of the CDR3 is 15 residues. CDR3 nucleotide sequence: TGTGCCAGCAGCCCCCGACAAGGCCAGGTAGATACGCAGTATTTT. It translates to CASSPRQGQVDTQYF.

This clone was counted between two and nine times. This chain joins TRBV19 and TRBJ2-7; maybe TRBD2 (5 bases). V gave up 8 bases and J gave up 0 bases, with 11 bases separating them. The CDR3 runs to 13 residues. The germline CDR1 and CDR2 sequences are LNHDA and SQIVND (reference sequence). The CDR3 sequence is CASGLPSSYEQYF. The CDR3 nucleotides are TGTGCCAGTGGACTCCCGAGCTCCTACGAGCAGTACTTC.

The chain couples TRBV18 to TRBJ1-1; tentatively, D is TRBD1 (6 bases). CDR3 size: 15 residues. Germline CDR1 is KGHSH and CDR2 is LQKENI. Trimming cost V 2 bases and J 2 bases, with 12 bases left between them. Here the CDR3 reads CASSPSDSFNTEAFF. The DNA for the CDR3 is TGTGCCAGCTCACCATCGGACAGTTTCAACACTGAAGCTTTCTTT.

The chain couples TRBV7-2 to TRBJ1-1; maybe TRBD1 (6 bases). CDR1 is SGHTA, CDR2 FQGNSA, per germline. The CDR3 spans 15 residues. V was clipped by 1 base and J by 5 bases, with 14 bases between them. The CDR3 sequence is CASSLGGRGTTEAFF. The CDR3 DNA reads as TGTGCCAGCAGCTTAGGAGGTAGGGGGACAACTGAAGCTTTCTTT.

The chain couples TRBV19 to TRBJ2-2; TRBD2 is a possible D gene (5 bases). In germline, CDR1 is LNHDA, CDR2 SQIVND (reference sequence). V lost 10 bases and J 2 bases, leaving 14 bases between the germline ends. This CDR3 is built from 14 residues. CDR3: CATGRVGNTGELFF. DNA of the CDR3: TGTGCCACCGGGCGGGTTGGAAACACCGGGGAGCTGTTTTTT. Filled out from reference TRBV19 and TRBJ2-2, the complete variable domain reads DGGITQSPKYLFRKEGQNVTLSCEQNLNHDAMYWYRQDPGQGLRLIYYSQIVNDFQKGDIAEGYSVSREKKESFPLTVTSAQKNPTAFYLCATGRVGNTGELFFGEGSRLTVL.

For the CDR3, the DNA is TGTGCCAGCAGTTACGGGCGGGGCCGCTATGGCTACACCTTC. This gives the protein CASSYGRGRYGYTF. The chain uses TRBV6-5 and TRBJ1-2, with a possible D match to TRBD1 (5 bases). Per germline, CDR1 MNHEY and CDR2 SVGAGI. Trimming pared 2 bases from V and 4 bases from J, leaving 11 bases between. This CDR3 has 14 amino acids.

This chain links TRBV9 with TRBJ2-3; TRBD1 matches at 7 bases. CDR1 SGDLS and CDR2 YYNGEE come from the germline V gene. CDR3 size: 11 residues. Trimming took 3 bases from V and 14 from J; bases not matched to a gene: 6. The CDR3 region is CASSDPQGMYF. The CDR3, as DNA: TGTGCCAGCAGCGATCCACAGGGGATGTATTTT.

The chain carries TRBV7-3 and TRBJ2-5; D possibly corresponds to TRBD1 (6 bases). Trimming removed 0 bases at V and 5 bases at J, with 16 bases between. The CDR3 totals 16 residues. CDR1 is SGHTA and CDR2 is FQGTGA in the germline V gene. Here the CDR3 reads CASSLTGRGLQETQYF. The CDR3 DNA reads as TGTGCCAGCAGCTTAACGGGCAGGGGCCTTCAGGAGACCCAGTACTTC.

In this sample, this clone turned up a few times. The chain is built from TRBV4-2 and TRBJ2-2; D not resolved. Germline V gene sequence: CDR1 LGHNA, CDR2 YNFKEQ. Trimming removed 6 bases from V and 5 bases from J, with 16 bases in between. There are 15 residues in the CDR3. CDR3 sequence reads: CASSQDPVSTGELFF. The DNA of the CDR3 is TGTGCCAGCAGTCAGGACCCGGTATCTACCGGGGAGCTGTTTTTT.

This clone was seen a single time. The rearrangement uses TRBV2 and TRBJ2-5; D possibly corresponds to TRBD2 (5 bases). The CDR3 length is 13 residues. The germline V gene encodes CDR1 SNHLY and CDR2 FYNNEI. The V end lost 8 bases, the J end lost 5 bases, and 15 bases lay between the germline ends. The chain's CDR3 is CASQTLSGETQYF. For the CDR3, the DNA is TGTGCCAGCCAGACTCTTTCGGGGGAGACCCAGTACTTC.

In nucleotides, the CDR3 is TGTGCCATCCATAATAGGGGACAGGGGGATGAGCAGTTCTTC. Translation: CAIHNRGQGDEQFF. The chain is built from TRBV10-3 and TRBJ2-1; TRBD1 aligns across 11 bases. V was pared by 8 bases and J by 8 bases, with 8 bases of the junction left unmatched. The CDR3 covers 14 residues. CDR1 is ENHRY, CDR2 SYGVKD, per germline.

This chain links TRBV30 with TRBJ2-7; 10 bases fit TRBD1. The junction had 2 bases not matched to a gene; V was cut back by 0 bases and J by 0 bases. Germline CDR1 reads GTSNPN; CDR2 reads SVGIG (reference sequence). This CDR3 is built from 15 residues. The CDR3 nucleotides are TGTGCCTGGAGTGTCCGGACAGGGGGCTCCTACGAGCAGTACTTC. Translation: CAWSVRTGGSYEQYF. Using reference TRBV30 and TRBJ2-7 for the parts outside the CDR3, the full variable domain is SQTIHQWPATLVQPVGSPLSLECTVEGTSNPNLYWYRQAAGRGLQLLFYSVGIGQISSEVPQNLSASRPQDRQFILSSKKLLLSDSGFYLCAWSVRTGGSYEQYFGPGTRLTVT.

J is TRBJ2-7 and V is TRBV25-1; 8 nucleotides line up with TRBD2. Germline assignment: CDR1 MGHDK and CDR2 SYGVNS. The CDR3 consists of 16 residues. After removal of 3 bases from V and 6 bases from J, the junction contained 13 bases not matched to a gene. Written as DNA, the CDR3 is TGTGCCAGCAGTGACGCTGGGGGGACGGGGGGGATCGAGCAGTACTTC. Translated, it gives CASSDAGGTGGIEQYF.

This clone showed up just once. The genes are TRBV19 and TRBJ2-2, with D possibly being TRBD2 (6 bases). With 8 bases removed from V and 1 base from J, the gap between germline ends came to 11 bases. CDR3 length: 14 residues. CDR1 is LNHDA and CDR2 is SQIVND in the germline V gene (reference sequence). The CDR3 loop is CASRRVRNTGELFF. The CDR3 DNA reads TGTGCCAGTCGGAGGGTGCGGAACACCGGGGAGCTGTTTTTT.

This clone was seen a single time. The rearrangement links TRBV29-1 to TRBJ2-2; D uncertain. The CDR3 sequence is 13 residues long. Trimming cost V 3 bases and J 6 bases, with 11 bases left between them. Germline V gene data show CDR1 as SQVTM and CDR2 as ANQGSEA. CDR3 bases: TGCAGCGTTGACCCGGGTTGGGCCGGGGAGCTGTTTTTT. Translation gives CSVDPGWAGELFF.